The clone carrying this T cell receptor beta chain was picked up one time. This CDR3 has 11 amino acids. The V end was cut by 6 bases, the J end by 5 bases, with 7 bases between. CDR1 is SNHLY and CDR2 is FYNNEI in the germline V gene. The record originates from a study of shared clonotypes between healthy human individuals. Study as a whole: CD4 naive cells filled three plates per donor, CD4 memory three, CD8 naive two and CD8 memory one.

Genomic DNA per cell subset filled all wells of several immunoSEQ plates. Sequenced by immunoSEQ multiplex PCR; TCRdb stores in-frame clones only, minus some. This sample has some 1.5 million clones, with roughly 96% found just once. This clonotype was sampled from a man between 25 and 39 years old in good health. The rearrangement joins TRBV2 to TRBJ2-5, with D hard to call. The sample taken for sequencing was naive CD4+ T cells sorted from blood. The sample's subset: CD45RA+ positively selected. The CDR3 sequence is CASSVVETQYF. CDR3 sequence (DNA): TGTGCCAGCAGCGTGGTCGAGACCCAGTACTTC. Full variable domain (rest looked up from reference TRBV2 and TRBJ2-5): EPEVTQTPSHQVTQMGQEVILRCVPISNHLYFYWYRQILGQKVEFLVSFYNNEISEKSEIFDDQFSVERPDGSNFTLKIRSTKLEDSAMYFCASSVVETQYFGPGTRLLVL.